These 6 T cell receptor beta chains were all obtained from the same sample, sequenced in a study of OX40 agonist ivuxolimab in advanced cancers. Produced via immunoSEQ multiplex PCR; TCRdb's table is partial and in-frame only. The table has 55,000 or so clones, around 85% seen once. Source: CD4+ or CD8+ T cells sorted from blood, taken in a trial of the OX40 agonist ivuxolimab. These receptors all come from an adult with an advanced solid tumor such as melanoma, head and neck, liver or kidney cancer.

The V gene is TRBV19, the J gene TRBJ2-2; D remains unclear. The germline V and J ends were trimmed by 9 bases and 6 bases, with 17 bases remaining between them. Germline CDR1 is LNHDA and CDR2 is SQIVND (reference sequence). The CDR3 is made up of 14 amino acids. The CDR3 loop reads CASRNRGRAGELFF. The CDR3 bases are TGTGCCAGCCGGAACCGCGGTAGGGCCGGGGAGCTGTTTTTT.

V is TRBV5-1 and J is TRBJ2-5, with D maybe TRBD1 (6 bases). Germline CDR1 is SGHRS and CDR2 is YFSETQ. The length of the CDR3 is 14 residues. V lost 4 bases and J lost 1, with 11 bases in between. The CDR3 reads CASSPGQIQETQYF. In DNA, the CDR3 is TGCGCCAGCAGCCCCGGACAGATCCAAGAGACCCAGTACTTC.

The V gene is TRBV29-1, the J gene TRBJ1-2; D perhaps matches TRBD1 (6 bases). The CDR3 runs 16 residues. Trimming pared 7 bases from V and 5 bases from J, leaving 26 bases between. CDR1 is SQVTM, CDR2 ANQGSEA, per germline. The DNA of the CDR3 is TGCAGCGCCGTCATCCCCGGGACACGGGCCAGGTATGGCTACACCTTC. This sequence encodes CSAVIPGTRARYGYTF.

With respect to this clone: The same CDR3 is also encoded by other DNA sequences in this sample. The chain is built from TRBV5-1 and TRBJ2-7; no firm D call. V gave up 6 bases and J gave up 2 bases, with 12 bases separating them. The CDR3 is 13 residues long. CDR1 is SGHRS and CDR2 is YFSETQ in the germline V gene. CDR3 sequence (DNA): TGCGCCAGCACTCCGGACGGAACCTACGAGCAGTACTTC. Translation: CASTPDGTYEQYF.

The chain employs TRBV28 and TRBJ1-1; TRBD1 aligns across 7 bases. J gave up 4 bases and V 1 base, and 6 bases lay outside the gene matches. The CDR3 is made up of 15 amino acids. Germline V gives CDR1 MDHEN, CDR2 SYDVKM. The CDR3 DNA is TGTGCCAGCAGTTTATATGGGGCAGGGGGCACTGAAGCTTTCTTT. Translated: CASSLYGAGGTEAFF.

The chain uses TRBV5-1 and TRBJ2-7; unclear D gene. CDR1 and CDR2 (germline): SGHRS, YFSETQ. The germline V and J ends were trimmed by 3 bases and 3 bases, with 7 bases remaining between them. The CDR3 extends over 12 amino acids. This CDR3 is CASSYDLYEQYF. The CDR3 DNA follows: TGCGCCAGCAGCTACGACCTCTACGAGCAGTACTTC. The complete variable domain, with remaining parts taken from reference TRBV5-1 and TRBJ2-7, reads KAGVTQTPRYLIKTRGQQVTLSCSPISGHRSVSWYQQTPGQGLQFLFEYFSETQRNKGNFPGRFSGRQFSNSRSEMNVSTLELGDSALYLCASSYDLYEQYFGPGTRLTVT.